The next 6 T cell receptor beta chains were all read from a single sample in a study of T cell responses to AZD1222 COVID-19 vaccine. The assay was immunoSEQ multiplex PCR, and TCRdb's table has in-frame clones only and misses some. The repertoire consists of roughly 13,000 clones, with roughly four fifths occurring once and the leading ten covering around 39%. The source was peripheral blood, collected 28 days after the second AZD1222 dose. The receptor set was obtained from an adult who received the AZD1222 COVID-19 vaccine.

The chain couples TRBV6-5 to TRBJ1-2; weak D call: TRBD1 (6 bases). Trimming took off 5 bases at V and 6 bases at J, with 19 bases between the two ends. The CDR3 length is 15 residues. Germline CDR1 and CDR2: MNHEY and SVGAGI. CDR3 nucleotides: TGTGCCAGCAGTCACCGCGGGGGCCTGCCCGATGGCTACACCTTC. Its protein product is CASSHRGGLPDGYTF.

V is TRBV3-1 (or the pseudogene TRBV3-2) and J is TRBJ2-1, with TRBD2 matching 7 bases. Trimming at V came to 4 bases and at J to 0 bases, leaving 6 bases not matched to a gene. Germline V gives CDR1 LGHDT, CDR2 YNNKEL (reference sequence). This CDR3 contains 16 residues. The CDR3 sequence: CASSPKTSISYNEQFF. The CDR3 nucleotides are TGTGCCAGCAGCCCAAAGACTAGCATCTCCTACAATGAGCAGTTCTTC.

The chain links TRBV4-1 to TRBJ2-2, with 14 bases lining up with TRBD2. Germline CDR1 MGHRA, CDR2 YSYEKL. Trimming took 1 base from V and 3 from J; bases not matched to a gene: 1. The CDR3 length is 17 residues. CDR3 residues: CASSQVGLAGDTGELFF. The CDR3 nucleotides read TGCGCCAGCAGCCAAGTGGGACTAGCGGGGGACACCGGGGAGCTGTTTTTT.

The V and J genes are TRBV7-9 and TRBJ1-5, with a tentative D call TRBD1 (5 bases). From germline, CDR1 is SEHNR and CDR2 FQNEAQ (reference sequence). This CDR3 spans 14 amino acids. The V gene lost 5 bases and the J gene lost 1 base, with 9 bases spanning the gap. The CDR3: CASSQGVSNQPQHF. The CDR3, as DNA: TGTGCCAGCAGCCAGGGTGTGAGCAATCAGCCCCAGCATTTT.

V gene TRBV6-6 combines with J gene TRBJ1-2; D is perhaps TRBD1 (5 bases). With 0 bases removed from V and 5 bases from J, the gap between germline ends came to 16 bases. This CDR3 has 16 residues. From germline, CDR1 is MNHNY and CDR2 SVGAGI (reference sequence). The CDR3 reads CASSYSIGAGSYGYTF. In nucleotides, the CDR3 is TGTGCCAGCAGTTACTCGATCGGCGCAGGGAGTTATGGCTACACCTTC.

Here the CDR3 DNA reads TGTGCCTGGAGTAGGCAACCGAATCAGCCCCAGCATTTT. As protein: CAWSRQPNQPQHF. V gene TRBV30 combines with J gene TRBJ1-5, with D uncertain. Germline CDR1 reads GTSNPN; CDR2 reads SVGIG (reference sequence). The V end was cut by 2 bases, the J end by 4 bases, with 9 bases between. The CDR3 totals 13 residues.